Detailed here is one T cell receptor (beta chain). The length of the CDR3 is 13 residues. With 1 base removed from V and 2 bases from J, the gap between germline ends came to 5 bases. The germline CDR1 and CDR2 sequences are MNHEY and SMNVEV (reference sequence). Per the original data handling: Reference gene primers were amplified, and this amplification served to estimate nucleated cell counts. Only in-frame clones appear in the TCRdb table, and some are missing; sequencing was by immunoSEQ multiplex PCR. V and J calls and clone size are given by that table; D and trimming were obtained from the DNA. There are some 120,000 clones in the sample; about 83% occur only once, and 3% to 4% lies in the top ten. This sample is part of a study of blood T cell repertoires in COVID-19. Study-level information: The United States, Italy and Spain provided the acute and convalescent COVID-19 samples. T cells, B-cell-depleted T cells, or PBMCs supplied cDNA or gDNA.

This TCR came from a man in his sixties with acute or convalescent COVID-19. The chain joins TRBV27 to TRBJ2-5; the D is unclear. The sample comprised peripheral blood. In DNA, the CDR3 is TGTGCCAGCAGTTTATACTGGCAAGAGACCCAGTACTTC. This gives the protein CASSLYWQETQYF.